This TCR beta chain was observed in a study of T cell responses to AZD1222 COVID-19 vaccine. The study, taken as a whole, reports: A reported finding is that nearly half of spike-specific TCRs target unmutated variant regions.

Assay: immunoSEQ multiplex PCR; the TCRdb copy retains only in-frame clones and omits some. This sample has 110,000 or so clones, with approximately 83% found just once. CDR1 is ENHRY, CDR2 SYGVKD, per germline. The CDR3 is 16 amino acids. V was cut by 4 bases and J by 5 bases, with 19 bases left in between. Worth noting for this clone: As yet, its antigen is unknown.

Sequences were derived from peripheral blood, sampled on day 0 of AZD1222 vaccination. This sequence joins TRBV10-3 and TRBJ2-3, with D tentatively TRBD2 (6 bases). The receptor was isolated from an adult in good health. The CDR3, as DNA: TGTGCCATCAGTGGTGGTTTTAGCGGCACGGGAGATACGCAGTATTTT. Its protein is CAISGGFSGTGDTQYF.